This TCR beta chain came from a study of shared clonotypes between healthy human individuals. Generated by immunoSEQ multiplex PCR, the TCRdb table keeps only in-frame clones and is missing some. Among some 2,400,000 clones listed, approximately 94% were seen once. The CDR3 has 13 amino acids. The germline gives CDR1 SNHLY, CDR2 FYNNEI. After removal of 3 bases from V and 5 bases from J, the junction contained 2 bases not matched to a gene. Sequenced input: naive CD4+ T cells sorted from blood. Subset here: CD45RA+ positively selected. The clonotype comes from a man younger than 35 in good health. J is TRBJ2-5 and V is TRBV2, with 8 bases matching TRBD1. The CDR3 loop reads CASSDRDRETQYF. The DNA of the CDR3 is TGTGCCAGCAGTGACCGGGACAGGGAGACCCAGTACTTC.